Below are 18 T cell receptor beta chains sequenced from a single sample in a study of radiotherapy plus CTLA-4 blockade in lung cancer. Profiled with immunoSEQ multiplex PCR; TCRdb holds only in-frame clones, not every one. The sample lists 43,000 or so clones; 73% were seen once. This specimen consisted of peripheral blood, obtained from a patient treated with radiotherapy plus ipilimumab. The receptors shown here come from a human donor with non-small cell lung cancer who had a complete response to radiotherapy plus ipilimumab.

The V call is TRBV18, the J call TRBJ1-1; no clear D. Trimming cost V 3 bases and J 0 bases, with 5 bases left between them. CDR3 length equals 13 residues. Germline values: CDR1 KGHSH, CDR2 LQKENI. The CDR3 coding sequence is TGTGCCAGCTCACCGGCGGTGAACACTGAAGCTTTCTTT. Its translation is CASSPAVNTEAFF.

This clone was seen only once. The V call is TRBV29-1, the J call TRBJ1-1; possible D gene TRBD1, 6 bases. The CDR3 extends over 11 amino acids. The ends were cut back, 3 bases at V and 5 bases at J, with 7 bases in the middle. Germline CDR1 reads SQVTM; CDR2 reads ANQGSEA. CDR3 DNA: TGCAGCGTTGATGGGACAACTGAAGCTTTCTTT. It translates to CSVDGTTEAFF.

This clone was counted a few times. The CDR3 bases are TGTGCCAGTAGTTTCCCGGGACAGGGCAATCAGCCCCAGCATTTT. Its translation is CASSFPGQGNQPQHF. The chain combines TRBV19 with TRBJ1-5; 8 bases line up with TRBD1. CDR1 and CDR2 (germline): LNHDA, SQIVND (reference sequence). V dropped 5 bases and J dropped 2; count of bases not matched to a gene: 5. The CDR3 is 15 amino acids.

The chain uses TRBV28 and TRBJ2-7; 8 positions agree with TRBD1. The CDR3 covers 14 residues. Germline loops: CDR1 MDHEN, CDR2 SYDVKM. Unmatched junction bases numbered 4, after V lost 5 bases and J lost 1 base. The CDR3 nucleotides read TGTGCCAGCAGTACTCGACAGGGGTCCTACGAGCAGTACTTC. It translates to CASSTRQGSYEQYF.

This chain joins TRBV6-5 and TRBJ1-4; D is unresolved. The CDR3 is made up of 13 amino acids. The V and J ends lost 8 bases and 8 bases respectively, with 15 bases between them. Germline-derived CDR1 and CDR2 are MNHEY and SVGAGI. The CDR3 reads CASSQPPGEKLFF. The CDR3 DNA sequence: TGTGCCAGCTCCCAGCCACCGGGGGAAAAACTGTTTTTT.

V and J are TRBV30 and TRBJ1-2; D gene uncertain. CDR3 length equals 13 residues. Trimming shortened V by 0 bases and J by 4 bases, and 9 bases separated the two germline ends. Germline V gene data show CDR1 as GTSNPN and CDR2 as SVGIG (reference sequence). CDR3 residues: CAWSVPRVYGYTF. CDR3 in DNA: TGTGCCTGGAGTGTACCGAGAGTCTATGGCTACACCTTC.

The chain uses TRBV10-3 and TRBJ2-7; the match to TRBD1 covers 9 bases. V was clipped by 1 base and J by 0 bases; unmatched bases: 1. There are 15 residues in the CDR3. CDR1 ENHRY and CDR2 SYGVKD come from the germline V gene. The CDR3 sequence: CAISELDRGSYEQYF. CDR3 in DNA: TGTGCCATCAGTGAGTTGGACAGGGGCTCCTACGAGCAGTACTTC.

This rearrangement joins TRBV18 to TRBJ1-5; a weak D match, TRBD1 (5 bases). Germline values: CDR1 KGHSH, CDR2 LQKENI. V lost 2 bases, J lost 5 bases, and 7 bases lay in between. This CDR3 contains 13 residues. CDR3 region: CASSPARDQPQHF. For the CDR3, the DNA is TGTGCCAGCTCACCAGCCAGGGATCAGCCCCAGCATTTT.

CDR3 amino acids: CASSVDTSEGNTIYF. The CDR3 DNA reads TGTGCCAGCAGCGTAGATACGAGCGAGGGAAACACCATATATTTT. The chain couples TRBV9 to TRBJ1-3; D not certain. The CDR3 loop spans 15 amino acids. The germline CDR1 and CDR2 sequences are SGDLS and YYNGEE. The V end lost 0 bases, the J end lost 4 bases, and 11 bases lay between the germline ends.

The CDR3 region has the DNA TGCGCCAGCAGCTCCAGGGGCTCAAGAGAGACCCAGTACTTC. It encodes CASSSRGSRETQYF. The chain couples TRBV5-1 to TRBJ2-5; TRBD1 is a possible D gene (6 bases). The CDR3 is made up of 14 amino acids. Germline CDR1 SGHRS, CDR2 YFSETQ. The V end was cut by 3 bases, the J end by 4 bases, with 13 bases between. Combining the CDR3 with reference TRBV5-1 and TRBJ2-5 gives the whole variable domain KAGVTQTPRYLIKTRGQQVTLSCSPISGHRSVSWYQQTPGQGLQFLFEYFSETQRNKGNFPGRFSGRQFSNSRSEMNVSTLELGDSALYLCASSSRGSRETQYFGPGTRLLVL.

Only one count was recorded for this clone. This chain joins TRBV19 and TRBJ2-7, with 7 bases identical to TRBD1. The CDR3 is 15 residues long. The germline CDR1 and CDR2 sequences are LNHDA and SQIVND (reference sequence). Trimming cost V 6 bases and J 0 bases; bases outside gene matches: 8. DNA for the CDR3: TGTGCCAGTAGACCGACAGGGACAGACTCCTACGAGCAGTACTTC. Its translation: CASRPTGTDSYEQYF.

The rearrangement joins TRBV29-1 to TRBJ2-2; 7 positions match TRBD1. Germline-derived CDR1 and CDR2 are SQVTM and ANQGSEA. J gave up 2 bases and V 7 bases, and 7 bases lay outside the gene matches. This CDR3 has 14 residues. The CDR3 reads CSAPGQANTGELFF. The CDR3 DNA reads TGCAGCGCCCCTGGACAGGCCAACACCGGGGAGCTGTTTTTT.

The chain recombines TRBV27 with TRBJ2-7, with 9 nucleotides matching TRBD1. Trimming took 10 bases from V and 2 from J; bases not matched to a gene: 6. Per the germline V gene, CDR1 is MNHEY and CDR2 is SMNVEV (reference sequence). The CDR3 is made up of 13 amino acids. CDR3 DNA: TGTGCCATCGGGACAGGGCCCCCCTACGAGCAGTACTTC. It specifies CAIGTGPPYEQYF.

This clone was detected once. The chain couples TRBV7-9 to TRBJ2-3; 7 bases are shared with TRBD2. The J segment lost 4 bases and the V segment lost 5 bases, leaving 9 bases of the junction unmatched. The length of the CDR3 is 15 residues. Per the germline V gene, CDR1 is SEHNR and CDR2 is FQNEAQ (reference sequence). Here the CDR3 reads CASSPQNLAADTQYF. CDR3 nucleotide sequence: TGTGCCAGCAGCCCACAGAACCTAGCGGCAGATACGCAGTATTTT. The whole variable domain, filled in from reference TRBV7-9 and TRBJ2-3, reads DTGVSQNPRHKITKRGQNVTFRCDPISEHNRLYWYRQTLGQGPEFLTYFQNEAQLEKSRLLSDRFSAERPKGSFSTLEIQRTEQGDSAMYLCASSPQNLAADTQYFGPGTRLTVL.

The V and J genes are TRBV28 and TRBJ2-7; tentative D call: TRBD2 (5 bases). CDR3 length equals 12 residues. Germline CDR1 MDHEN, CDR2 SYDVKM. The V gene lost 8 bases and the J gene lost 10 bases, with 18 bases spanning the gap. CDR3 protein: CASGERTSAQYF. As DNA, the CDR3 is TGTGCCAGCGGGGAGCGGACTTCGGCCCAGTACTTC. The full variable domain, its missing parts supplied by reference TRBV28 and TRBJ2-7, is DVKVTQSSRYLVKRTGEKVFLECVQDMDHENMFWYRQDPGLGLRLIYFSYDVKMKEKGDIPEGYSVSREKKERFSLILESASTNQTSMYLCASGERTSAQYFGPGTRLTVT.

The rearrangement joins TRBV6-5 to TRBJ2-7, with 7 bases matching TRBD1. The germline V gene encodes CDR1 MNHEY and CDR2 SVGAGI. The CDR3 sequence is 14 residues long. Trimming took 0 bases from V and 5 from J; bases not matched to a gene: 4. The CDR3 region is CASSYSTGTHEQYF. The CDR3 nucleotides read TGTGCCAGCAGTTACTCGACAGGGACCCACGAGCAGTACTTC.

This clone was observed a few times. This sequence joins TRBV6-1 and TRBJ1-6, with D uncertain. Germline CDR1 and CDR2: MNHNS and SASEGT. V was clipped by 9 bases and J by 6 bases, with 12 bases between them. CDR3 length equals 13 residues. Here the CDR3 DNA reads TGTGCCAGTACGTATGAACTTAATTCACCCCTCCACTTT. Protein product: CASTYELNSPLHF.

The rearrangement joins TRBV18 to TRBJ1-2, with D hard to call. V shed 4 bases and J shed 0 bases, with 6 bases lying between them. CDR1 is KGHSH and CDR2 is LQKENI in the germline V gene. The CDR3 totals 13 residues. This CDR3 is CASSQTANYGYTF. CDR3 sequence (DNA): TGTGCCAGCTCACAAACAGCTAACTATGGCTACACCTTC. Variable domain in full (rest from reference TRBV18 and TRBJ1-2): NAGVMQNPRHLVRRRGQEARLRCSPMKGHSHVYWYRQLPEEGLKFMVYLQKENIIDESGMPKERFSAEFPKEGPSILRIQQVVRGDSAAYFCASSQTANYGYTFGSGTRLTVV.